What follows describes a single T cell receptor (beta chain). Its specific antigen is unknown. Base qualities are missing; no much larger clone stands one base away. The data originate from a study of early T cells in non-severe SARS-CoV-2 infection (dated by TCRdb to about 2021). In terms of the full investigation: Because TCR sequencing was done on bulk RNA from unsorted whole blood, the alpha and beta chains could not be paired.

The study was a case-control design nested within a healthcare worker cohort in London, UK, with weekly nasopharyngeal swab PCR tests and blood sampling. Healthcare workers were recruited between 23 and 31 March 2020, during the week of the UK lockdown, and were followed weekly for up to about 15 weeks. The trim is 1 base for V and 8 bases for J, with a gap of 7 bases between the germline ends. Measured from the cysteine to the phenylalanine, the CDR3 is 12 residues long. The CDR3 DNA has 36 bases and is translated from base 1. CDR1 and CDR2 are drawn from the germline V gene: SGHTA, FQGNSA. Points the paper makes about the study in general: Matching against VDJdb was skewed toward anti-spike CD8 responses, likely underestimated virus-specific expansions, and missed private and CD4 specificities.

Receptors were amplified or captured by 5' RACE. Sequencing took place on a NextSeq 500. In the TCR library protocol, unique molecular identifiers were attached to individual cDNA molecules to correct for PCR bias and sequencing error. Both TCR alpha and beta chains were sequenced, and tight co-correlation was observed between alpha and beta sequence abundances in each sample. As for how the authors treated the data: V gene, J gene and CDR3 annotation of TCR sequences was performed with Decombinator V4. Expanded TCRs were defined as changing significantly between any two time points under a Poisson model with p below 0.0001. TCR abundances were normalised to the total number of TCRs sequenced per sample and were expressed as counts per million. MAIT TCRs were defined by TRAV1-2 paired with TRAJ12, TRAJ20 or TRAJ33, and iNKT TCRs by TRAV10 paired with TRAJ18. VDJdb, accessed 1 November 2021, was searched for CMV, EBV and SARS-CoV-2 annotated TCRs, excluding TCRs annotated for multiple antigens. TCRdb reanalyzed the raw reads on its own, using fastp at Q25 for trimming and MiXCR for clone calling, and kept in-frame beta chains. Entries that share a CDR3 protein sequence are merged under the most common genes and DNA. TCRdb's processing, not the authors', yielded these V and J calls. The sample table lists tens of thousands of distinct CDR3 sequences, roughly an eighth of them with a count of one. 5.7% of the sample is held by the ten biggest clonotypes.

The sequencing here drew on whole blood, taken at baseline. The receptor's source is an adult who was a healthcare worker with PCR-confirmed SARS-CoV-2 infection or an uninfected control (not recorded which). This receptor chain uses TRBV7-2 and TRBJ2-3, with the D gene not confidently named. The DNA reads TGTGCCAGCAGCTTAGGCCCCGGTACGCAGTATTTT. Translated, this gives CASSLGPGTQYF.